This T cell receptor (beta chain) originates from a study of blood T cells in healthy people across ages. Germline lookup yields CDR1 SQVTM and CDR2 ANQGSEA. This CDR3 is built from 12 residues. V was clipped by 1 base and J by 9 bases; unmatched bases: 5. With a J-beta primer mix and a sample-barcoded 5' primer, a second PCR ran about 7 to 11 cycles. Individual samples furnished no less than 2.5 million CDR3-containing paired-end reads apiece. From the 5' RACE reads, TCRdb called clonotypes with MiXCR, one entry per CDR3 protein. The sample includes around 2 million distinct CDR3 sequences, 39% of them seen just once. This clonotype was recorded only once.

The sample was blood. V gene TRBV29-1 combines with J gene TRBJ1-2, with TRBD1 identical over 7 bases. The sequence derives from a human donor in good health. CDR3 in amino acids: CSVEGGGQRYTF. DNA for the CDR3: TGCAGCGTTGAAGGAGGGGGCCAGCGCTACACCTTC.